A selection of T cell receptor beta chains follows, all from one sample in a study of T cells in Graves' hyperthyroidism and ophthalmopathy. TCRdb recomputed calls from the multiplex PCR reads with MiXCR, one row per CDR3 protein. The sample yields some 500,000 distinct CDR3 sequences, 13% to 15% seen once. The sequenced sample was blood. These receptors all come from a woman under 30 with Graves' hyperthyroidism. Each CDR3 is given with its conserved first and last residue. D genes are given only for firm matches.

j_call | v_call | d_call | cdr3_aa
TRBJ2-5 | TRBV5-1 | NA | CASSLAIGETQYF
TRBJ2-1 | TRBV20-1 | NA | CSARYNREYNEQFF
TRBJ1-1 | TRBV12-5 | TRBD1 | CASGLATGVTEAFF
TRBJ2-5 | TRBV20-1 | NA | CSAGPIQETQYF
TRBJ2-2 | TRBV5-1 | TRBD1 | CASSTGTGVTGELFF
TRBJ2-2 | TRBV30 | NA | CAWSNQGSNTGELFF
TRBJ2-1 | TRBV20-1 | NA | CSASRPAAGDNEQFF
TRBJ2-7 | TRBV11-2 | NA | CASTPVGLRYEQYF
TRBJ2-1 | TRBV6-1 | TRBD2 | CASSEQLAGRGEQFF
TRBJ2-1 | TRBV5-1 | TRBD2 | CASSLGSVGLAGGSYNEQFF
TRBJ1-4 | TRBV7-2 | NA | CASSLVELGEKLFF
TRBJ1-3 | TRBV10-2 | NA | CASSEAGNTIYF